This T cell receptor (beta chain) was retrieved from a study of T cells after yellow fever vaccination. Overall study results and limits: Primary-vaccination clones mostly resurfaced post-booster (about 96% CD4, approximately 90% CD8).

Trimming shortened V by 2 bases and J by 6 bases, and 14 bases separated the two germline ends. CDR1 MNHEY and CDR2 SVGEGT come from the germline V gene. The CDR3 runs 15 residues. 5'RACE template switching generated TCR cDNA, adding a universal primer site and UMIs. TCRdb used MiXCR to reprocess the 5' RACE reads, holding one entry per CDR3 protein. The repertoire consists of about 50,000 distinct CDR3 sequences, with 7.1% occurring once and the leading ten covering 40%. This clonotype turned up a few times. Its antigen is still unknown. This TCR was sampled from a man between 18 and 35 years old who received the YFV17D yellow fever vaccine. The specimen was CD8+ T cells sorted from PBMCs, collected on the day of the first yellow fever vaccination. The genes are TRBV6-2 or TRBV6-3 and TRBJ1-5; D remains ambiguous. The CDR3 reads CASSYEDEGVQPQHF. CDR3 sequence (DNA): TGTGCCAGCAGTTACGAGGACGAAGGTGTTCAGCCCCAGCATTTT.